The clone carrying this TCR beta chain has at least ten counts. These data originate in a study of low-dose radiotherapy and immunotherapy resistance in tumors. At the level of the study: Members of Cohort 2 were treated with 1 Gy per fraction every two weeks; their total was 13 Gy over 26 weeks.

This CDR3 is 13 amino acids long. The germline gives CDR1 MDHEN, CDR2 SYDVKM. V shed 8 bases, J shed 5 bases, and the junction held 8 bases outside the gene matches. Alpha and beta chains were covered, as first-strand cDNA relied on TRAV- and TRBV-specific primers. Amplification, which lasted 15 to 20 PCR cycles, used a constant-region primer and V-primer adapter to amplify TCRs. Each CDR3 protein is one row after TCRdb ran MiXCR on the reads. The sample comprises approximately 45,000 distinct CDR3 sequences, 25% to 30% of which are singletons, and 10% rests with the top ten. Noted time point: after trial treatment. Treatment: LDRT plus nivolumab, ipilimumab, low-dose cyclophosphamide and aspirin (RACIN trial).

The rearrangement uses TRBV28 and TRBJ2-5, with 7 bases aligning to TRBD2. The clonotype was recovered from a male donor with prostate cancer. The material sequenced was PBMCs, taken after low-dose radiotherapy plus immunotherapy. This chain's CDR3 is CASRLGGEETQYF. CDR3 coding DNA: TGTGCCAGCCGTCTGGGGGGGGAGGAGACCCAGTACTTC. The full variable domain, rest sourced from reference TRBV28 and TRBJ2-5, is DVKVTQSSRYLVKRTGEKVFLECVQDMDHENMFWYRQDPGLGLRLIYFSYDVKMKEKGDIPEGYSVSREKKERFSLILESASTNQTSMYLCASRLGGEETQYFGPGTRLLVL.